This is a list of T cell receptor beta chains from one sample in a study of T cell responses to AZD1222 COVID-19 vaccine. Sequenced by immunoSEQ multiplex PCR; TCRdb stores in-frame clones only, minus some. Of approximately 200,000 clones in the sample, about 94% were seen once. Here the sequenced sample was peripheral blood, taken 28 days after the second AZD1222 dose. Source of these receptors: an adult who received the AZD1222 COVID-19 vaccine. CDR3s include the opening cysteine and the closing phenylalanine or tryptophan. D genes are given only for firm matches. The size entry is marked missing in some rows and otherwise reads once, few, many or a size class.

>once|TRBD2|TRBJ2-2|TRBV7-6
CASSLVGLAGTTGELFF
TGTGCCAGCAGCTTAGTCGGTTTAGCGGGGACGACCGGGGAGCTGTTTTTT
>.|TRBD2|TRBJ2-3|TRBV5-6
CASSLGPGLADTDTQYF
TGTGCCAGCAGCTTGGGGCCGGGACTAGCGGACACAGATACGCAGTATTTT
>.|.|TRBJ2-2|TRBV4-2
CASSQGERDRELFF
TGTGCCAGCAGCCAGGGAGAGAGGGACCGGGAGCTGTTTTTT
>.|.|TRBJ1-5|TRBV2
CASSEDGSSNQPQHF
TGTGCCAGCAGTGAAGACGGTAGTAGCAATCAGCCCCAGCATTTT
>once|.|TRBJ2-2|TRBV12-3/TRBV12-4
CAGTHSNTGELFF
TGTGCCGGGACCCACTCGAACACCGGGGAGCTGTTTTTT
>.|TRBD2|TRBJ2-5|TRBV4-2
CASSLLLAGKETQYF
TGTGCCAGCAGTTTATTACTAGCGGGGAAAGAGACCCAGTACTTC
>.|TRBD1|TRBJ2-5|TRBV18
CASSSWDRGQETQYF
TGTGCCAGCTCAAGTTGGGACAGGGGCCAAGAGACCCAGTACTTC
>.|TRBD1|TRBJ1-5|TRBV28
CASGTQGGLSNQPQHF
TGTGCCAGCGGTACTCAGGGGGGGCTTAGCAATCAGCCCCAGCATTTT
>.|TRBD1|TRBJ1-1|TRBV2
CASTQTGTANTEAFF
TGTGCCAGCACCCAGACCGGGACAGCAAACACTGAAGCTTTCTTT
>once|.|TRBJ2-3|TRBV3-1/TRBV3-2
CASSQGIGSGEMGTDTQYF
TGTGCCAGCAGCCAAGGGATTGGGTCGGGCGAGATGGGCACAGATACGCAGTATTTT
>.|TRBD1|TRBJ1-2|TRBV6-5
CASSYGTGGYGYTF
TGTGCCAGCAGTTACGGGACAGGGGGTTATGGCTACACCTTC
>.|TRBD1|TRBJ1-1|TRBV2
CASSLGQGNTEAFF
TGTGCCAGCAGTCTAGGACAGGGGAACACTGAAGCTTTCTTT
>.|TRBD1|TRBJ1-2|TRBV6-5
CASSQGGEYGYTF
TGTGCCAGCAGTCAGGGGGGCGAATACGGCTACACCTTC
>.|TRBD1|TRBJ2-3|TRBV5-1
CASSFQGAGTDTQYF
TGCGCCAGCAGCTTCCAGGGGGCCGGCACAGATACGCAGTATTTT
>.|.|TRBJ1-2|TRBV7-2
CASSSRVKATNYGYTF
TGTGCCAGCAGTTCCAGGGTTAAGGCTACTAACTATGGCTACACCTTC
>.|.|TRBJ1-5|TRBV28
CASSPGGYRQPQHF
TGTGCCAGCAGTCCTGGGGGGTACCGACAGCCCCAGCATTTT
>.|.|TRBJ1-5|TRBV6-2/TRBV6-3
CASSYWLNGGTNQPQHF
TGTGCCAGCAGTTACTGGTTAAATGGGGGAACGAATCAGCCCCAGCATTTT
>.|.|TRBJ1-2|TRBV25-1
CASSELAAAYGYTF
TGTGCCAGCAGTGAATTGGCGGCAGCCTATGGCTACACCTTC
>.|.|TRBJ1-6|TRBV9
CASSKQGIGSPLHF
TGTGCCAGCAGCAAGCAGGGGATCGGTTCACCCCTCCACTTT
>once|.|TRBJ1-5|TRBV28
CASSPPVGMGQPQHF
TGTGCCAGCAGTCCCCCCGTCGGGATGGGTCAGCCCCAGCATTTT
>.|.|TRBJ2-3|TRBV3-1/TRBV3-2
CASSPASSSTDTQYF
TGTGCCAGCAGCCCGGCTAGCTCTAGCACAGATACGCAGTATTTT
>medium-sized|.|TRBJ2-7|TRBV5-4
CASSLAVATRAYEQYF
TGTGCCAGCAGCTTGGCGGTCGCGACGCGGGCCTACGAGCAGTACTTC
>.|TRBD1|TRBJ2-7|TRBV19
CASSIARTGGKYEQYF
TGTGCCAGTAGTATAGCCAGGACAGGGGGCAAGTACGAGCAGTACTTC
>.|TRBD1|TRBJ1-1|TRBV29-1
CSVTGQVHTEAFF
TGCAGCGTTACCGGACAGGTTCACACTGAAGCTTTCTTT
>.|.|TRBJ1-2|TRBV7-2
CASSLGGGREAYGYTF
TGTGCCAGCAGCTTAGGGGGGGGCAGGGAGGCTTATGGCTACACCTTC
>.|.|TRBJ1-2|TRBV6-1
CASSEAGRNYGYTF
TGTGCCAGCAGTGAAGCAGGAAGAAACTATGGCTACACCTTC
>.|TRBD1|TRBJ1-5|TRBV25-1
CASSESGGSGNQPQHF
TGTGCCAGCAGTGAGTCAGGGGGCTCGGGCAATCAGCCCCAGCATTTT
>.|.|TRBJ1-5|TRBV18
CASSLSGRPSNQPQHF
TGTGCCAGCTCACTTTCAGGGCGGCCCAGCAATCAGCCCCAGCATTTT
>.|.|TRBJ2-1|TRBV11-2
CASSLRGPSSYNEQFF
TGTGCCAGCAGCTTACGGGGTCCGAGCTCCTACAATGAGCAGTTCTTC
>.|.|TRBJ2-7|TRBV6-5
CAIGLRRGLEDEQYF
TGTGCCATTGGGTTGCGGCGGGGGCTTGAAGACGAGCAGTACTTC
>.|.|TRBJ2-7|TRBV5-1
CASGSPSIDEQYF
TGCGCCAGCGGCAGCCCCTCGATCGACGAGCAGTACTTC
>.|.|TRBJ1-2|TRBV27
CASSLKGSGYGYTF
TGTGCCAGCAGTTTAAAAGGGTCGGGCTATGGCTACACCTTC
>.|TRBD1|TRBJ1-6|TRBV12-5
CASGLEQGAALPLHF
TGTGCTAGTGGTTTGGAGCAGGGGGCCGCTTTGCCCCTCCACTTT
>.|TRBD1|TRBJ1-1|TRBV27
CASSSREGQGRYTEAFF
TGTGCCAGCAGTTCCCGCGAGGGACAGGGTCGGTACACTGAAGCTTTCTTT
>.|TRBD1|TRBJ2-1|TRBV4-3
CASSQEQGRYNEQFF
TGCGCCAGCAGCCAAGAACAGGGGCGCTACAATGAGCAGTTCTTC
>.|TRBD1|TRBJ1-1|TRBV7-3
CASSQGTANTEAFF
TGTGCCAGCAGTCAAGGGACAGCGAACACTGAAGCTTTCTTT
>.|.|TRBJ2-1|TRBV5-4
CASSRMGTGLGEQFF
TGTGCCAGCAGCCGCATGGGGACTGGCCTCGGGGAGCAGTTCTTC
>once|.|TRBJ1-5|TRBV20-1
CSASGGDSNQPQHF
TGCAGTGCTAGTGGGGGGGACAGCAATCAGCCCCAGCATTTT
>once|.|TRBJ1-2|TRBV11-2
CASSLDFGETNYGYTF
TGTGCCAGCAGCTTAGACTTCGGGGAAACCAACTATGGCTACACCTTC
>.|.|TRBJ1-2|TRBV6-2/TRBV6-3
CASSFPDGYTF
TGTGCCAGCAGTTTTCCCGACGGCTACACCTTC
>.|.|TRBJ2-1|TRBV5-6
CASSLDGYNEQFF
TGTGCCAGCAGCTTGGATGGATACAATGAGCAGTTCTTC
>once|.|TRBJ2-3|TRBV5-1
CASSMPSTDTQYF
TGCGCCAGCAGCATGCCTAGCACAGATACGCAGTATTTT
>once|.|TRBJ2-7|TRBV18
CASSRQRLTEEQYF
TGTGCCAGCTCACGCCAACGTCTGACGGAAGAGCAGTACTTC